This passage covers 29 T cell receptor beta chains from one sample sequenced in a study of blood T cell repertoires in COVID-19. The table came from immunoSEQ multiplex PCR; TCRdb's copy has only in-frame clones and leaves some out. This sample has 350,000 to 500,000 clones, with 70% to 90% found just once. The material sequenced was PBMCs or T cells enriched from blood (not recorded which). The receptors were gathered from a woman aged 18-35 years who had been exposed to COVID-19.

The chain couples TRBV6-5 to TRBJ2-5; tentatively, D is TRBD1 (6 bases). V lost 2 bases and J 4 bases, leaving 8 bases between the germline ends. This CDR3 region has 13 residues. CDR1 MNHEY and CDR2 SVGAGI come from the germline V gene. CDR3 coding DNA: TGTGCCAGCAGTTACGGGGGCGGAGAGACCCAGTACTTC. It translates to CASSYGGGETQYF.

For this clone: Other DNA variants within this sample encode the same CDR3. The chain combines TRBV9 with TRBJ2-1, with D tentatively TRBD2 (5 bases). The CDR3 has 15 amino acids. V gave up 3 bases and J gave up 1 base, with 11 bases separating them. Germline V lookup: CDR1 SGDLS, CDR2 YYNGEE. This CDR3 is CASSASGNSYNEQFF. CDR3 nucleotides: TGTGCCAGCAGCGCCAGCGGAAATTCCTACAATGAGCAGTTCTTC.

The chain has TRBV6-5 and TRBJ1-5; D might be TRBD1 (6 bases). Trimming stripped 8 bases from V and 1 base from J, with 15 bases between. CDR1 and CDR2 (germline): MNHEY, SVGAGI. The CDR3 spans 15 residues. The CDR3 is CASSDGGASNQPQHF. The CDR3 nucleotides read TGTGCCAGCTCCGACGGGGGGGCCAGCAATCAGCCCCAGCATTTT.

The genes are TRBV27 and TRBJ1-1; TRBD1 matches 7 bases. Trimming at V came to 2 bases and at J to 0 bases, leaving 3 bases not matched to a gene. The germline V gene encodes CDR1 MNHEY and CDR2 SMNVEV (reference sequence). The CDR3 runs to 15 residues. DNA for the CDR3: TGTGCCAGCAGTTTAGCAGGGGGGATGAACACTGAAGCTTTCTTT. This gives the protein CASSLAGGMNTEAFF.

Comments on this clone: The junction does not match germline at one end; this may be a read error. This chain uses TRBV2 with TRBJ2-7; TRBD2 is a possible D gene (8 bases). The CDR3 loop spans 15 amino acids. Germline lookup yields CDR1 SNHLY and CDR2 FYNNEI. CDR3 region: CVSRGASGFSYEQYF. CDR3 DNA sequence: TGTGTCAGCAGGGGGGCTAGCGGGTTTTCCTACGAGCAGTACTTC.

The V gene is TRBV9, the J gene TRBJ1-1; 8 bases map to TRBD1. V was pared by 3 bases and J by 10 bases, with 14 bases of the junction left unmatched. Germline-derived CDR1 and CDR2 are SGDLS and YYNGEE. CDR3 length: 15 residues. The CDR3 loop reads CASSEGQTGGRGAFF. CDR3 in DNA: TGTGCCAGCAGCGAGGGACAAACAGGGGGACGCGGAGCTTTCTTT.

The CDR3 nucleotides read TGTGCCAGCAGCCCGGGGGATAGACTAGCCCGTGGGGGGGAGCTGTTTTTT. It specifies CASSPGDRLARGGELFF. The chain has TRBV6-2 or TRBV6-3 and TRBJ2-2, with 7 bases that match TRBD2. Germline assignment: CDR1 MNHEY and CDR2 SVGEGT. CDR3 length equals 17 residues. Trimming removed 6 bases from V and 8 bases from J; junction bases left unmatched: 18.

The genes are TRBV24-1 and TRBJ1-2; the match to TRBD1 covers 8 bases. This CDR3 is built from 16 residues. V dropped 1 base and J dropped 4; count of bases not matched to a gene: 7. Germline V gene sequence: CDR1 KGHDR, CDR2 SFDVKD. In nucleotides, the CDR3 is TGTGCCACCAGTGATTTCCGACAGGGGATGGGCTATGGCTACACCTTC. Its translation: CATSDFRQGMGYGYTF.

The gene calls are TRBV2 and TRBJ2-4; D perhaps matches TRBD2 (5 bases). With 7 bases removed from V and 2 bases from J, the gap between germline ends came to 12 bases. Germline CDR1 is SNHLY and CDR2 is FYNNEI. The CDR3 is made up of 14 amino acids. The CDR3 DNA reads as TGTGCCAGCACCTACACTAGTTCCAAAAACATTCAGTACTTC. Translating gives CASTYTSSKNIQYF.

The rearrangement joins TRBV27 to TRBJ2-7; 15 nucleotides match TRBD2. This CDR3 is built from 22 residues. The V gene end was trimmed by 7 bases and the J gene end by 2 bases; junction bases not matched to a gene: 24. Germline V gene sequence: CDR1 MNHEY, CDR2 SMNVEV (reference sequence). In DNA form, the CDR3 reads TGTGCCAGCACCTCTTCGACCGGGGTGCGGACTAGCGGGGGGGGCCGGCCCTACGAGCAGTACTTC. It specifies CASTSSTGVRTSGGGRPYEQYF.

The chain recombines TRBV10-3 with TRBJ1-6, with 10 bases that match TRBD1. The germline gives CDR1 ENHRY, CDR2 SYGVKD. This CDR3 comprises 13 residues. J lost 7 bases, V lost 8 bases, and 2 bases had no gene match. CDR3 loop: CAIWGQGNSPLHF. CDR3 nucleotides: TGTGCCATCTGGGGACAGGGGAATTCACCCCTCCACTTT.

The rearrangement uses TRBV5-1 and TRBJ2-7; 13 bases align to TRBD2. The CDR3 sequence is 15 residues long. From germline, CDR1 is SGHRS and CDR2 YFSETQ. V lost 5 bases to trimming and J lost 4 bases; unmatched junction nucleotides: 6. Here the CDR3 DNA reads TGCGCCAGCAGTCGGACTAGCGGGAGTGGGTACGAGCAGTACTTC. It specifies CASSRTSGSGYEQYF.

The V and J genes are TRBV2 and TRBJ2-5, with D possibly matching TRBD2 (6 bases). This CDR3 spans 20 amino acids. V was pared by 10 bases and J by 1 base, with 34 bases between. Germline loops: CDR1 SNHLY, CDR2 FYNNEI. The chain's CDR3 is CANRADHPLAVTGPQETQYF. CDR3 DNA sequence: TGTGCCAACCGGGCGGACCATCCTTTAGCGGTAACAGGACCCCAAGAGACCCAGTACTTC.

The chain joins TRBV27 to TRBJ2-5; D is unclear. In germline, CDR1 is MNHEY, CDR2 SMNVEV (reference sequence). The germline V and J ends were trimmed by 4 bases and 0 bases, with 3 bases remaining between them. This CDR3 region has 12 residues. CDR3 nucleotides: TGTGCCAGCAGTTCGTACCAAGAGACCCAGTACTTC. Its protein product is CASSSYQETQYF.

The CDR3 spells CASRSGTGLYSNQPQHF. The DNA for the CDR3 is TGTGCCAGCAGAAGCGGGACAGGGCTTTATAGCAATCAGCCCCAGCATTTT. The chain links TRBV28 to TRBJ1-5; 9 positions agree with TRBD1. This CDR3 contains 17 residues. J gave up 0 bases and V 6 bases, and 9 bases lay outside the gene matches. The V gene's germline CDR1 is MDHEN and CDR2 SYDVKM. Looking up the rest from reference TRBV28 and TRBJ1-5 gives the full variable domain: DVKVTQSSRYLVKRTGEKVFLECVQDMDHENMFWYRQDPGLGLRLIYFSYDVKMKEKGDIPEGYSVSREKKERFSLILESASTNQTSMYLCASRSGTGLYSNQPQHFGDGTRLSIL.

The rearrangement links TRBV18 to TRBJ1-2; perhaps TRBD1 as D (6 bases). The germline V gene encodes CDR1 KGHSH and CDR2 LQKENI. The V and J ends lost 0 bases and 6 bases respectively, with 17 bases between them. This CDR3 is 16 amino acids long. The DNA for the CDR3 is TGTGCCAGCTCACCACCTACAGGGCTTATATCTGATGGCTACACCTTC. Protein: CASSPPTGLISDGYTF.

The chain carries TRBV18 and TRBJ2-5, with 8 bases aligning to TRBD1. The CDR3 sequence is 16 residues long. Germline V gene data show CDR1 as KGHSH and CDR2 as LQKENI. J lost 6 bases, V lost 1 base, and 10 bases had no gene match. The CDR3 DNA follows: TGTGCCAGCTCACCACTATATCAGGGGGCTGGTAAGACCCAGTACTTC. Protein sequence: CASSPLYQGAGKTQYF.

CDR3 coding DNA: TGCGCCAGCAGCCAAGAGGGGGGAGGCAATCAGCCCCAGCATTTT. Translating it yields CASSQEGGGNQPQHF. The genes are TRBV4-1 and TRBJ1-5; TRBD1 is a possible D gene (5 bases). The CDR3 runs to 15 residues. Trimming took 0 bases from V and 2 from J, leaving 8 bases between them. CDR1 and CDR2 (germline): MGHRA, YSYEKL.

The rearrangement uses TRBV5-1 and TRBJ2-2; TRBD1 aligns across 8 bases. The CDR3 length is 16 residues. Per the germline V gene, CDR1 is SGHRS and CDR2 is YFSETQ. Trimming removed 0 bases from V and 3 bases from J; junction bases left unmatched: 4. DNA of the CDR3: TGCGCCAGCAGCTTGGCAGGGGGCTTGGACACCGGGGAGCTGTTTTTT. Translating it yields CASSLAGGLDTGELFF. Based on the CDR3 plus reference TRBV5-1 and TRBJ2-2, the full variable domain is KAGVTQTPRYLIKTRGQQVTLSCSPISGHRSVSWYQQTPGQGLQFLFEYFSETQRNKGNFPGRFSGRQFSNSRSEMNVSTLELGDSALYLCASSLAGGLDTGELFFGEGSRLTVL.

The chain employs TRBV7-9 and TRBJ1-1; 12 positions match TRBD1. The V segment lost 2 bases and the J segment 1 base; nucleotides outside the gene matches: 2. Germline CDR1 is SEHNR and CDR2 is FQNEAQ (reference sequence). The CDR3 spans 16 residues. CDR3 loop: CASSLLGQGANTEAFF. CDR3 in DNA: TGTGCCAGCAGCTTACTGGGACAGGGGGCGAACACTGAAGCTTTCTTT.

The rearrangement uses TRBV27 and TRBJ2-7, with TRBD2 matching over 13 bases. V shed 5 bases and J 4 bases; nucleotides not matched to a gene: 8. This CDR3 region has 16 residues. CDR1 and CDR2 from the germline V gene are MNHEY and SMNVEV (reference sequence). In DNA, the CDR3 is TGTGCCAGCAGTCCCATGACTAGCGGGGGGAATTACGAGCAGTACTTC. Amino acids: CASSPMTSGGNYEQYF.

As for this clone: The sample has other DNA sequences that encode this CDR3 too. The CDR3, as DNA: TGTGCCAGCAGCTTAAGGCAGGGGAGCTACGAGCAGTACTTC. Translated, it gives CASSLRQGSYEQYF. The V call is TRBV7-2, the J call TRBJ2-7; possible D gene TRBD1, 6 bases. CDR1 is SGHTA and CDR2 is FQGNSA in the germline V gene. The CDR3 runs to 14 residues. V shed 2 bases and J shed 3 bases, with 11 bases lying between them.

The CDR3 here is CASSVGTGGQGNQPQHF. The CDR3 DNA reads TGTGCCAGCAGTGTAGGGACAGGGGGCCAGGGCAATCAGCCCCAGCATTTT. V gene TRBV27 combines with J gene TRBJ1-5; 12 bases match TRBD1. With V trimmed by 5 bases and J by 2 bases, 7 bases remained unmatched. From germline, CDR1 is MNHEY and CDR2 SMNVEV (reference sequence). This CDR3 region has 17 residues.

The J gene is TRBJ1-1, the V gene TRBV6-5; 7 nucleotides line up with TRBD1. Unmatched junction bases numbered 8, after V lost 6 bases and J lost 1 base. In germline, CDR1 is MNHEY, CDR2 SVGAGI. CDR3 length: 15 amino acids. CDR3 sequence reads: CASSPSGQKNTEAFF. Here the CDR3 DNA reads TGTGCCAGCAGCCCCTCGGGACAGAAGAACACTGAAGCTTTCTTT.

In its sample, this clone was seen once. The chain joins TRBV18 to TRBJ2-1, with 7 bases identical to TRBD1. Per germline, CDR1 KGHSH and CDR2 LQKENI. J was trimmed by 5 bases and V by 0 bases; bases with no gene match: 13. This CDR3 is 18 amino acids long. CDR3 nucleotides: TGTGCCAGCTCACCACCTCTAGGAAGACAGGGAAACGACAATGAGCAGTTCTTC. Translated: CASSPPLGRQGNDNEQFF.

The V and J genes are TRBV28 and TRBJ1-2, with 7 bases that match TRBD1. CDR3 length: 17 residues. V was clipped by 6 bases and J by 0 bases; unmatched bases: 13. Looked up from germline, CDR1 is MDHEN and CDR2 is SYDVKM. The CDR3, as DNA: TGTGCCAGCAGACGGGGGGGAACAGGGGCCGCTAACTATGGCTACACCTTC. Translating it yields CASRRGGTGAANYGYTF.

The V gene is TRBV6-1, the J gene TRBJ2-7; 9 positions match TRBD2. The CDR3 is 13 residues long. Looked up from germline, CDR1 is MNHNS and CDR2 is SASEGT. The junction had 3 bases not matched to a gene; V was cut back by 3 bases and J by 6 bases. The CDR3 nucleotides read TGTGCCAGCAGTGAGGCGGGAGGGTCCGAGCAGTACTTC. Protein: CASSEAGGSEQYF.

This chain links TRBV4-3 with TRBJ2-2, with 14 nucleotides matching TRBD2. J lost 6 bases, V lost 5 bases, and 5 bases had no gene match. The CDR3 runs 16 residues. Germline V gives CDR1 LGHNA, CDR2 YSLEER. CDR3 nucleotide sequence: TGCGCCAGCAGCTATACGACTAGCGGGGGGGCCGGGGAGCTGTTTTTT. Translating gives CASSYTTSGGAGELFF.

This clone was seen only once. J is TRBJ2-5 and V is TRBV5-1, with D perhaps matching TRBD2 (6 bases). The CDR3 totals 13 residues. Per the germline V gene, CDR1 is SGHRS and CDR2 is YFSETQ. Trimming shortened V by 0 bases and J by 6 bases, and 9 bases separated the two germline ends. CDR3 sequence: CASSLVGRQTQYF. The CDR3 DNA follows: TGCGCCAGCAGCTTGGTGGGGAGGCAGACCCAGTACTTC.